Listed here are 21 T cell receptor delta chains from one sample, sequenced in a study of gamma-delta T cells after stem cell transplantation. TCRdb used CATT to re-call clones from the RT-PCR reads. Here the sample spans fewer than 12,000 delta-chain clones, about 1.2% being singletons. The sample consisted of gamma-delta T cells. Source of these receptors: a human donor. It is not recorded whose cells these are; they may come from a transplant donor.

With respect to this clone: TCRdb lists the protein of a much larger clone for this DNA, which differs at residue 13, so this is likely a read error; the protein given here is translated from the DNA itself. The chain carries TRDV2 and TRDJ1, with unresolved D. Looked up from germline, CDR1 is GEAIGNYY and CDR2 is EKD. This CDR3 is built from 15 residues. As DNA, the CDR3 is TGTGCCTGTGACACGATTTTAAGGAGGACCGATAAACCCATCTTT. Protein product: CACDTILRRTDKPIF.

This clone was counted only a few times. A far larger clone is one nucleotide away, so this likely arose from a read error. This sample also contains other DNA sequences that code for the same CDR3. This chain joins TRDV2 and TRDJ1; no definite D call. This CDR3 is built from 14 residues. Germline V gene data show CDR1 as GEAIGNYY and CDR2 as EKD. The CDR3 DNA reads as TGCGCCTGTGACCCCGTCGTTCTCGCCGATAAACTCATCTTT. It codes for CACDPVVLADKLIF.

By share, this clone ranks as medium-sized. The same CDR3 can be traced to other DNA sequences in this sample. V gene TRDV2 combines with J gene TRDJ1, with 13 bases lining up with TRDD3. In germline, CDR1 is GEAIGNYY, CDR2 EKD. The CDR3 is made up of 18 amino acids. V shed 3 bases, J shed 0 bases, and the junction held 9 bases outside the gene matches. The CDR3 loop reads CACDPVLGDTSYTDKLIF. CDR3 nucleotide sequence: TGTGCCTGTGACCCCGTACTGGGGGATACGTCGTACACCGATAAACTCATCTTT.

A remark on this clone: It may be a read error: a sequence one base away is much more abundant. This same CDR3 is encoded by further DNA sequences in the sample. This chain uses TRDV2 with TRDJ3; D remains ambiguous. V lost 0 bases and J lost 11, with 13 bases in between. CDR1 and CDR2 from the germline V gene are GEAIGNYY and EKD. This CDR3 has 15 amino acids. The CDR3, as DNA: TGTGCCTGTGACACCGTAGACGGGCCACCCCGACAGATGTTTTTC. Its translation is CACDTVDGPPRQMFF.

The CDR3 loop reads CACVALGDLTDKLIF. CDR3 DNA sequence: TGTGCCTGTGTCGCACTGGGGGATCTGACCGATAAACTCATCTTT. This chain links TRDV2 with TRDJ1; the match to TRDD3 covers 10 bases. Germline V CDR1 and CDR2: GEAIGNYY, EKD. The CDR3 runs 15 residues. V was clipped by 5 bases and J by 2 bases; unmatched bases: 7.

The sample holds a few counts of this clone. This sequence may be a read error, since a much larger clone differs from it by one base. The V gene is TRDV2, the J gene TRDJ1, with 9 bases aligning to TRDD3. The CDR3 sequence is 23 residues long. Per the germline V gene, CDR1 is GEAIGNYY and CDR2 is EKD. The J segment lost 4 bases and the V segment lost 3 bases, leaving 32 bases of the junction unmatched. CDR3 coding DNA: TGTGCCTGTGACCCGGTCCCTCCTACGAACCTTCAGACTGGGGGACCGGGGGGCGATAAACTCATCTTT. This translates into CACDPVPPTNLQTGGPGGDKLIF.

As concerns this clone: TCRdb lists the protein of a much larger clone for this DNA, which differs at residue 3, so this is likely a read error; the protein given here is translated from the DNA itself. The chain carries TRDV2 and TRDJ1; 9 positions match TRDD3. The V gene's germline CDR1 is GEAIGNYY and CDR2 EKD. The length of the CDR3 is 17 residues. In DNA form, the CDR3 reads TGTGCCCGTGACACCGTGGGGGATAAAACGTACACCGATAAACTCATCTTT. Translated, it gives CARDTVGDKTYTDKLIF.

Comment on this clone: The protein that TCRdb holds for this DNA derives from a much larger clone and differs from the translated DNA at residue 15, which likely indicates a read error; the protein shown here is translated from the DNA. The chain uses TRDV2 and TRDJ1; 7 bases agree with TRDD3. CDR3 length: 17 amino acids. Germline V gene data show CDR1 as GEAIGNYY and CDR2 as EKD. The CDR3 region has the DNA TGTGCCTGTGACAGATTGGGGGAGCCTTTAGACACCGATAAACCCATCTTT. Its translation is CACDRLGEPLDTDKPIF.

In this sample, this clone turned up a few times. The protein TCRdb gives is from a much larger clone and does not agree with this DNA's translation at residue 15, likely a read error; the protein shown here comes from the DNA. The chain joins TRDV2 to TRDJ3, with a possible D match to TRDD3 (5 bases). The CDR3 is 18 residues long. The germline V gene has CDR1 GEAIGNYY and CDR2 EKD. The CDR3 bases are TGTGCCTGTGACACCGCGGGGACTCACTCCTGGGACACCCGACGGATGTTTTTC. It codes for CACDTAGTHSWDTRRMFF.

In the case of this clone: This DNA translates differently at residue 9 from the TCRdb protein, which is that of a much larger clone; a read error is likely, and the protein shown is the DNA's own translation. The rearrangement uses TRDV2 and TRDJ1; D may be TRDD3 (5 bases). V was cut by 0 bases and J by 0 bases, with 22 bases left in between. The CDR3 runs 19 residues. Germline V gives CDR1 GEAIGNYY, CDR2 EKD. The CDR3 DNA follows: TGTGCCTGTGACACCATAGGGGGCCTGGACCCCACGTACACCGATAAACTCATCTTT. Its protein product is CACDTIGGLDPTYTDKLIF.

This clone was seen many times. This chain links TRDV2 with TRDJ2, with a weak D call TRDD3 (6 bases). The CDR3 is made up of 19 amino acids. Germline V gives CDR1 GEAIGNYY, CDR2 EKD. Trimming took off 0 bases at V and 3 bases at J, with 22 bases between the two ends. CDR3 sequence: CACDTVSGEGPPMTAQLFF. CDR3 nucleotide sequence: TGTGCCTGTGACACCGTCTCGGGGGAGGGGCCCCCGATGACAGCACAACTCTTCTTT.

As to this clone: The protein held in TCRdb is that of a much larger clone and does not match this DNA's translation at residue 18, likely because of a read error; the protein shown is translated from the DNA. The chain is built from TRDV2 and TRDJ3, with 12 bases that match TRDD3. The CDR3 consists of 20 residues. Germline loops: CDR1 GEAIGNYY, CDR2 EKD. The CDR3 reads CACDKILLGDTTWDTRQTFF. The CDR3 nucleotides are TGTGCCTGTGACAAGATTCTACTGGGGGATACAACCTGGGACACCCGACAGACGTTTTTC.

This clone was counted a few times. At one boundary the junction diverges from the germline segment, which might be a read error. The chain carries TRDV2 and TRDJ1; maybe TRDD3 (6 bases). This CDR3 spans 20 amino acids. Germline CDR1 reads GEAIGNYY; CDR2 reads EKD. This CDR3 reads CARDTVDSGGRPRETDKLIF. The CDR3 DNA reads as TGTGCCCGTGACACGGTAGATAGTGGGGGCCGCCCCCGAGAGACCGATAAACTCATCTTT.

This clone was detected a few times. Being one base from a much bigger clone, this may be a read error. This sample includes further DNA sequences coding for the same CDR3. The rearrangement links TRDV2 to TRDJ1, with 13 positions matching TRDD3. CDR3 size: 19 residues. Germline CDR1 and CDR2: GEAIGNYY and EKD. CDR3 residues: CACDTVFTGGYASTDKLIF. DNA of the CDR3: TGTGCCTGCGACACCGTGTTTACTGGGGGATACGCGAGCACCGATAAACTCATCTTT.

Comment on this clone: TCRdb attributes to this sequence the protein of a much larger clone, which differs from the DNA translation at residue 5; a read error is likely, and the protein displayed is translated from the DNA. The chain uses TRDV2 and TRDJ2; 12 bases are a match to TRDD3. Trimming at V came to 3 bases and at J to 4 bases, leaving 8 bases not matched to a gene. There are 17 residues in the CDR3. Germline loops: CDR1 GEAIGNYY, CDR2 EKD. The chain's CDR3 is CACDSVLGDTKTAQLFF. CDR3 bases: TGTGCCTGTGACTCCGTACTGGGGGATACAAAGACAGCACAACTCTTCTTT.

On this clone: Given a much more abundant clone one base away, this may be a read error. The rearrangement joins TRDV2 to TRDJ3, with D perhaps matching TRDD3 (6 bases). CDR3 length: 21 residues. Germline values: CDR1 GEAIGNYY, CDR2 EKD. V lost 0 bases to trimming and J lost 0 bases, with 20 bases between them. The CDR3 region is CACDTVRDKAQSSWDTRQMFF. Here the CDR3 DNA reads TGTGCCTGTGACACCGTGAGGGATAAGGCTCAAAGCTCCTGGGACACCCGACAGATGTTTTTC.

In its sample, this clone was seen a few times. This likely came from a read error, as a far larger clone is one base away. The V call is TRDV2, the J call TRDJ1; 7 positions agree with TRDD3. CDR1 is GEAIGNYY, CDR2 EKD, per germline. This CDR3 spans 15 amino acids. V gave up 2 bases and J gave up 3 bases; unmatched junction bases: 8. CDR3: CACDKTGVLADKLIF. The CDR3 DNA follows: TGTGCCTGTGACAAGACTGGGGTCCTGGCCGATAAACTCATCTTT.

This clone was found a few times. This clone may be a read error of a much larger clone one base away. The same CDR3 also results from other DNA sequences found in this sample. The rearrangement uses TRDV2 and TRDJ1; 9 positions agree with TRDD3. Germline CDR1 reads GEAIGNYY; CDR2 reads EKD. V gave up 3 bases and J gave up 5 bases; unmatched junction bases: 15. The CDR3 sequence is 17 residues long. The DNA for the CDR3 is TGTGCCTGTGACCCGCTTGCGGGGGATACCGGGGCTGATAAACTCATCTTT. This encodes CACDPLAGDTGADKLIF.

The sample holds many counts of this clone. The chain combines TRDV2 with TRDJ1; 10 nucleotides match TRDD3. V dropped 2 bases and J dropped 2; count of bases not matched to a gene: 7. The CDR3 spans 16 residues. Germline loops: CDR1 GEAIGNYY, CDR2 EKD. The CDR3 DNA reads as TGTGCCTGTGACAACTTGGGGGATACTAAGACCGATAAACTCATCTTT. Translation gives CACDNLGDTKTDKLIF.

This clone was picked up a small number of times. This likely reflects a read error, since a far larger clone is one base away. The rearrangement uses TRDV2 and TRDJ3; D not resolved. CDR3 length: 18 residues. In germline, CDR1 is GEAIGNYY, CDR2 EKD. The CDR3: CACDTVAESSRDTRQMFF. CDR3 DNA sequence: TGTGCCTGTGACACCGTAGCGGAAAGCTCCCGGGACACCCGACAGATGTTTTTC.

This clone was seen a handful of times. This likely stems from a read error, as it lies one base from a far larger clone. This CDR3 is also generated by other DNA sequences in the sample. This chain links TRDV1 with TRDJ1; the D gene is possibly TRDD3 (5 bases). Germline loops: CDR1 TSWWSYY, CDR2 QGS. This CDR3 has 22 residues. In nucleotides, the CDR3 is TGTGCTCTTGGGGAACTAGGTCCTGGTGATCGGGGAAGGGGGCCGTACACCGATAAACTCATCTTC. Translation: CALGELGPGDRGRGPYTDKLIF.